These 32 T cell receptor beta chains came from one sample sequenced in a study of beta chain features in type 1 diabetes. As every portion of the isolated RNA was reverse transcribed, the sequencing read expressed TCRB transcripts. Method: immunoSEQ multiplex PCR; TCRdb's copy keeps in-frame clones and lacks some. The table shows about 250,000 clones, with roughly 15% occurring only once. The sample was naive CD4+ T cells from blood. These receptors originate from a woman between 35 and 50 years old in good health.

This clone has at least ten counts. The V and J genes are TRBV7-2 and TRBJ1-5, with D hard to call. The V and J ends lost 6 bases and 9 bases respectively, with 9 bases between them. Germline V gives CDR1 SGHTA, CDR2 FQGNSA. The CDR3 is 11 residues long. The CDR3 DNA follows: TGTGCCAGCAGACTATTCGGGCCCCAGCATTTT. Translating gives CASRLFGPQHF.

This clone has just a few counts. This chain joins TRBV7-2 and TRBJ1-1, with D maybe TRBD1 (5 bases). Trimming took 7 bases from V and 4 from J, leaving 16 bases between them. CDR1 is SGHTA, CDR2 FQGNSA, per germline. The CDR3 contains 14 residues. CDR3 protein: CASTFGHGGTEAFF. For the CDR3, the DNA is TGTGCCAGCACCTTCGGACACGGGGGCACTGAAGCTTTCTTT.

The gene calls are TRBV5-4 and TRBJ2-5, with D perhaps matching TRBD2 (6 bases). Germline assignment: CDR1 SGHNT and CDR2 YYREEE (reference sequence). The length of the CDR3 is 14 residues. Trimming left V 4 bases short and J 5 bases short, with 15 bases between. This CDR3 is CASSRTISIETQYF. The CDR3 DNA is TGTGCCAGCAGCAGGACTATTTCGATCGAGACCCAGTACTTC. Supplemented by reference TRBV5-4 and TRBJ2-5, the full variable domain reads ETGVTQSPTHLIKTRGQQVTLRCSSQSGHNTVSWYQQALGQGPQFIFQYYREEENGRGNFPPRFSGLQFPNYSSELNVNALELDDSALYLCASSRTISIETQYFGPGTRLLVL.

This clone came up a few times. The chain couples TRBV7-2 to TRBJ2-5; perhaps TRBD1 as D (6 bases). The CDR3 has 15 residues. V lost 5 bases, J lost 5 bases, and 18 bases lay in between. The V gene's germline CDR1 is SGHTA and CDR2 FQGNSA. CDR3 sequence: CASSLRQVLVETQYF. The CDR3 nucleotides are TGTGCCAGCAGCCTGAGACAGGTGTTGGTGGAGACCCAGTACTTC.

The chain uses TRBV6-1 and TRBJ2-3, with D perhaps TRBD2 (6 bases). The germline V gene encodes CDR1 MNHNS and CDR2 SASEGT. This CDR3 contains 16 residues. Between the trimmed V and J ends, which lost 4 bases and 4 bases, there was a span of 18 bases. CDR3 nucleotide sequence: TGTGCCAGCAGTGGAGGACGTACTAGCCTCCCAGATACGCAGTATTTT. It specifies CASSGGRTSLPDTQYF.

This sequence joins TRBV29-1 and TRBJ1-3; 7 nucleotides agree with TRBD1. Looked up from germline, CDR1 is SQVTM and CDR2 is ANQGSEA. V lost 3 bases and J lost 3; bases outside the gene matches: 8. The CDR3 spans 15 residues. The CDR3 here is CSVDSGTAIGNTIYF. Here the CDR3 DNA reads TGCAGCGTTGATAGCGGGACAGCCATTGGAAACACCATATATTTT.

The chain uses TRBV2 and TRBJ1-1; D gene uncertain. The germline V gene has CDR1 SNHLY and CDR2 FYNNEI. There are 14 residues in the CDR3. The ends were cut back, 3 bases at V and 2 bases at J, with 10 bases in the middle. CDR3 in amino acids: CASSDGLSNTEAFF. The DNA of the CDR3 is TGTGCCAGCAGTGACGGGTTAAGTAACACTGAAGCTTTCTTT.

This sequence joins TRBV7-8 and TRBJ2-2; D gene unclear. Looked up from germline, CDR1 is SGHVS and CDR2 is FQNEAQ. V lost 5 bases, J lost 0 bases, and 7 bases lay in between. The CDR3 is 14 residues long. The CDR3 loop is CASSLLTNTGELFF. Written as DNA, the CDR3 is TGTGCCAGCAGCCTATTGACGAACACCGGGGAGCTGTTTTTT.

The gene calls are TRBV15 and TRBJ2-1; possible D gene TRBD2, 5 bases. Trimming removed 0 bases from V and 13 bases from J, with 13 bases in between. The CDR3 is 13 residues long. Germline lookup yields CDR1 LNHNV and CDR2 YYDKDF (reference sequence). CDR3 DNA: TGTGCCACCAGCAGAGAGGTAGCGCTGCACCAGTTCTTC. It translates to CATSREVALHQFF.

This clone occurred a few times. This rearrangement joins TRBV6-5 to TRBJ2-5; TRBD1 might be the D (6 bases). Germline CDR1 and CDR2: MNHEY and SVGAGI. This CDR3 spans 15 amino acids. V was shortened by 8 bases and J by 2 bases, with 18 bases between the two germline ends. This CDR3 reads CASGVTGKVQETQYF. The DNA for the CDR3 is TGTGCCAGCGGGGTTACAGGGAAGGTTCAAGAGACCCAGTACTTC.

Only a few counts were recorded for this clone. The gene calls are TRBV2 and TRBJ2-1, with D uncertain. The CDR3 is 10 amino acids. Germline CDR1 and CDR2: SNHLY and FYNNEI. V lost 3 bases, J lost 11 bases, and 5 bases lay in between. The CDR3 DNA reads as TGTGCCAGCAGTGATTCCAAGCAGTTCTTC. Amino acids: CASSDSKQFF.

This clone came up a few times. V and J are TRBV11-2 and TRBJ2-2, with 13 bases that match TRBD2. CDR1 and CDR2 from the germline V gene are SGHAT and FQNNGV. This CDR3 comprises 18 residues. V was clipped by 3 bases and J by 0 bases; unmatched bases: 4. The CDR3, as DNA: TGTGCCAGCAGCTTTGGGACTAGCGGGGCCGCGAACACCGGGGAGCTGTTTTTT. Amino acid sequence: CASSFGTSGAANTGELFF.

This chain connects TRBV2 to TRBJ1-2; 9 positions agree with TRBD1. The length of the CDR3 is 16 residues. Germline-derived CDR1 and CDR2 are SNHLY and FYNNEI. The J segment lost 6 bases and the V segment lost 6 bases, leaving 14 bases of the junction unmatched. The CDR3, as DNA: TGTGCCAGCAGAAGCACGATCCGGGACAGGGCAAATGGCTACACCTTC. This codes for CASRSTIRDRANGYTF.

A few counts support this clone. The chain couples TRBV28 to TRBJ2-3, with 9 bases aligning to TRBD1. V trimming: 3 bases; J trimming: 5 bases; junction bases outside the gene matches: 9. CDR1 is MDHEN, CDR2 SYDVKM, per germline. The CDR3 is made up of 16 amino acids. The CDR3 protein is CASSFALGTGKDTQYF. The CDR3 region has the DNA TGTGCCAGCAGTTTCGCTTTGGGGACAGGGAAAGATACGCAGTATTTT.

This chain connects TRBV7-8 to TRBJ2-7; 7 bases map to TRBD2. Germline lookup yields CDR1 SGHVS and CDR2 FQNEAQ. The CDR3 is 17 amino acids. V lost 4 bases and J lost 0; bases outside the gene matches: 12. CDR3 loop: CASSSLESGKSSYEQYF. The CDR3 DNA follows: TGTGCCAGCAGCTCCCTTGAAAGCGGGAAGAGCTCCTACGAGCAGTACTTC.

CDR3 bases: TGTGCCAGCAGTGAAGCGGACAGGCCTGGGTATGGCTACACCTTC. This gives the protein CASSEADRPGYGYTF. The chain combines TRBV2 with TRBJ1-2; 7 bases match TRBD1. Trimming at V came to 0 bases and at J to 5 bases, leaving 6 bases not matched to a gene. Per germline, CDR1 SNHLY and CDR2 FYNNEI. This CDR3 has 15 residues.

The chain couples TRBV11-2 to TRBJ1-1; TRBD1 matches 9 bases. The CDR3 runs to 15 residues. CDR1 and CDR2 from the germline V gene are SGHAT and FQNNGV. The V segment lost 7 bases and the J segment 1 base; nucleotides outside the gene matches: 7. DNA of the CDR3: TGTGCCAGCACCCCGGGACAGGGCTGGAACACTGAAGCTTTCTTT. It specifies CASTPGQGWNTEAFF.

There are a few counts of this clone. CDR3 residues: CAIRLAGVSGANVLTF. The CDR3 nucleotides are TGTGCCATAAGACTAGCGGGGGTCTCTGGGGCCAACGTCCTGACTTTC. V usage is TRBV7-7 and J usage is TRBJ2-6; 12 bases are a match to TRBD2. The germline CDR1 and CDR2 sequences are SSHAT and FNYEAQ (reference sequence). This CDR3 is built from 16 residues. V was clipped by 10 bases and J by 0 bases; unmatched bases: 4.

This clone turned up a few times. V gene TRBV7-2 combines with J gene TRBJ2-2; D unclear. Trimming took off 0 bases at V and 8 bases at J, with 4 bases between the two ends. The germline V gene has CDR1 SGHTA and CDR2 FQGNSA. The CDR3 runs to 12 residues. This CDR3 is CASSLASGELFF. CDR3 sequence (DNA): TGTGCCAGCAGCTTAGCGTCGGGGGAGCTGTTTTTT.

This clone occurred a few times. The chain is built from TRBV7-2 and TRBJ2-5, with TRBD2 as a possible D gene (7 bases). V was cut by 7 bases and J by 4 bases, with 16 bases left in between. Germline lookup yields CDR1 SGHTA and CDR2 FQGNSA. This CDR3 spans 14 amino acids. The CDR3 bases are TGTGCCAGCACCCTGGGGGGGGGCCTAGAGACCCAGTACTTC. Translating it yields CASTLGGGLETQYF.

The chain combines TRBV7-2 with TRBJ2-7, with TRBD1 identical over 7 bases. After removal of 1 base from V and 0 bases from J, the junction contained 6 bases not matched to a gene. The germline V gene encodes CDR1 SGHTA and CDR2 FQGNSA. The CDR3 is made up of 16 amino acids. DNA of the CDR3: TGTGCCAGCAGCTTAGTTTTCGCAGGGGGCTCCTACGAGCAGTACTTC. It specifies CASSLVFAGGSYEQYF.

The V and J genes are TRBV25-1 and TRBJ1-6; D not certain. This CDR3 is built from 13 residues. CDR1 and CDR2 (germline): MGHDK, SYGVNS. The V end lost 4 bases, the J end lost 8 bases, and 9 bases lay between the germline ends. For the CDR3, the DNA is TGTGCCAGCAGTGGGAGGGAGGATTCACCCCTCCACTTT. Translating gives CASSGREDSPLHF. The whole variable domain, remainder taken from reference TRBV25-1 and TRBJ1-6, is EADIYQTPRYLVIGTGKKITLECSQTMGHDKMYWYQQDPGMELHLIHYSYGVNSTEKGDLSSESTVSRIRTEHFPLTLESARPSHTSQYLCASSGREDSPLHFGNGTRLTVT.

As DNA, the CDR3 is TGCGCCAGCAGCCCCTGGGGAGGAGACACTGAAGCTTTCTTT. This gives the protein CASSPWGGDTEAFF. This rearrangement joins TRBV5-1 to TRBJ1-1; D is unresolved. There are 14 residues in the CDR3. Trimming removed 4 bases from V and 3 bases from J, with 13 bases in between. Germline V gene sequence: CDR1 SGHRS, CDR2 YFSETQ.

The genes are TRBV27 and TRBJ1-5, with D perhaps matching TRBD1 (5 bases). CDR3 length: 15 amino acids. Trimming removed 3 bases from V and 3 bases from J, with 12 bases in between. CDR1 and CDR2 (germline): MNHEY, SMNVEV (reference sequence). CDR3 coding DNA: TGTGCCAGCAGTTTTGAAGGGGCCCACAATCAGCCCCAGCATTTT. Amino acids: CASSFEGAHNQPQHF.

This sequence joins TRBV10-3 and TRBJ1-2; D not resolved. Germline loops: CDR1 ENHRY, CDR2 SYGVKD. CDR3 length: 16 amino acids. Trimming left V 2 bases short and J 2 bases short, with 15 bases between. The CDR3 DNA sequence: TGTGCCATCAGTGAGCTACTGAACCCGGGGAACTATGGCTACACCTTC. Translation gives CAISELLNPGNYGYTF.

The chain uses TRBV7-8 and TRBJ1-2, with TRBD1 as a possible D gene (5 bases). Germline values: CDR1 SGHVS, CDR2 FQNEAQ. Trimming removed 1 base from V and 0 bases from J, with 15 bases in between. This CDR3 region has 17 residues. For the CDR3, the DNA is TGTGCCAGCAGCTTAGTGTTGGCAGGGCGGTCTAACTATGGCTACACCTTC. Protein sequence: CASSLVLAGRSNYGYTF.

The genes are TRBV5-1 and TRBJ1-1, with D possibly being TRBD1 (6 bases). This CDR3 is built from 14 residues. Per germline, CDR1 SGHRS and CDR2 YFSETQ. The V end lost 2 bases, the J end lost 6 bases, and 14 bases lay between the germline ends. CDR3 DNA: TGCGCCAGCAGCTTAGAGGTGGGGGCCTCTGAAGCTTTCTTT. This encodes CASSLEVGASEAFF.

The genes are TRBV5-1 and TRBJ1-4, with D unresolved. V gave up 2 bases and J gave up 3 bases, with 5 bases separating them. This CDR3 contains 13 residues. From germline, CDR1 is SGHRS and CDR2 YFSETQ. The CDR3 nucleotides are TGCGCCAGCAGCTTTAGCTCTAATGAAAAACTGTTTTTT. Translation: CASSFSSNEKLFF.

This chain connects TRBV4-1 to TRBJ2-7; 9 nucleotides align to TRBD1. J was trimmed by 2 bases and V by 5 bases; bases with no gene match: 4. This CDR3 region has 14 residues. The germline V gene has CDR1 MGHRA and CDR2 YSYEKL. In DNA, the CDR3 is TGCGCCAGCAGCAATAGACAGGGGGCCTACGAGCAGTACTTC. Amino acids: CASSNRQGAYEQYF.

This clone appeared a few times. The rearrangement uses TRBV18 and TRBJ2-7, with 8 bases lining up with TRBD1. In germline, CDR1 is KGHSH, CDR2 LQKENI. Losses at the gene ends were 1 base for V and 5 bases for J; bases not matched to a gene: 7. The CDR3 extends over 15 amino acids. DNA for the CDR3: TGTGCCAGCTCACCACTGGGACAGGCAGGAAACGAGCAGTACTTC. It is translated as CASSPLGQAGNEQYF.

This clone was detected only a few times. The rearrangement uses TRBV5-1 and TRBJ1-5; perhaps TRBD1 as D (5 bases). CDR1 SGHRS and CDR2 YFSETQ come from the germline V gene. This CDR3 region has 14 residues. Trimming took 4 bases from V and 6 from J, leaving 14 bases between them. This chain's CDR3 is CASSPDSSGQPQHF. The CDR3 coding sequence is TGCGCCAGCAGCCCCGACAGCTCCGGTCAGCCCCAGCATTTT.

Only a few counts were recorded for this clone. The sample holds other DNA sequences that translate to the same CDR3. This chain joins TRBV7-2 and TRBJ2-3; 11 bases map to TRBD2. The junction had 7 bases not matched to a gene; V was cut back by 1 base and J by 1 base. The CDR3 runs 18 residues. Per germline, CDR1 SGHTA and CDR2 FQGNSA. The CDR3 region has the DNA TGTGCCAGCAGCTTAGTCCTAGCGGGGGGCCGAGGCACAGATACGCAGTATTTT. Protein sequence: CASSLVLAGGRGTDTQYF. Filled out from reference TRBV7-2 and TRBJ2-3, the complete variable domain reads GAGVSQSPSNKVTEKGKDVELRCDPISGHTALYWYRQSLGQGLEFLIYFQGNSAPDKSGLPSDRFSAERTGGSVSTLTIQRTQQEDSAVYLCASSLVLAGGRGTDTQYFGPGTRLTVL.